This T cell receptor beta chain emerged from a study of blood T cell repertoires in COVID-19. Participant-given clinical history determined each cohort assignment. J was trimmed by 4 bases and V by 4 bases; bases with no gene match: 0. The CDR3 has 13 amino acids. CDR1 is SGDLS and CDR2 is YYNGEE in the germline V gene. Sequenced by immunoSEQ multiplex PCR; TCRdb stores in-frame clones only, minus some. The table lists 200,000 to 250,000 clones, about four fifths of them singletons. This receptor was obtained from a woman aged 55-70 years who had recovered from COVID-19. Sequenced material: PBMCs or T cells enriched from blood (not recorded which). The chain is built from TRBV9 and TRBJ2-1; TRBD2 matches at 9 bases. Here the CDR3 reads CASSLAGYNEQFF. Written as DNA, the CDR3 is TGTGCCAGCAGCCTAGCGGGGTACAATGAGCAGTTCTTC.